These 6 T cell receptor beta chains were sequenced from one sample in a study of identifying expanded T cells in peripheral blood. Assay used: immunoSEQ multiplex PCR; TCRdb lists only in-frame clones, some missing. The repertoire holds under 130,000 clones, with approximately 90% as singletons. Source material: blood. The receptors were gathered from a person aged 18 to 70 in good health.

V and J are TRBV5-4 and TRBJ1-6; 7 nucleotides match TRBD1. In germline, CDR1 is SGHNT, CDR2 YYREEE (reference sequence). Trimming cost V 8 bases and J 9 bases; bases outside gene matches: 8. The CDR3 runs 13 residues. CDR3 residues: CARRQGGPSPLHF. The CDR3 DNA is TGTGCCAGAAGACAGGGAGGCCCTTCACCCCTCCACTTT.

This rearrangement joins TRBV6-6 to TRBJ2-7, with 7 bases identical to TRBD1. J was trimmed by 1 base and V by 10 bases; bases with no gene match: 7. Germline V gives CDR1 MNHNY, CDR2 SVGAGI (reference sequence). This CDR3 is 13 amino acids long. CDR3 DNA sequence: TGTGCCATCAGCACAGGGGCATCCTACGAGCAGTACTTC. This gives the protein CAISTGASYEQYF.

The V gene is TRBV19, the J gene TRBJ1-2, with unresolved D. Germline values: CDR1 LNHDA, CDR2 SQIVND (reference sequence). The CDR3 has 15 residues. V lost 3 bases and J 4 bases, leaving 15 bases between the germline ends. DNA of the CDR3: TGTGCCAGTAGTATCGAAAGGAAGGGCCTCTATGGCTACACCTTC. Protein sequence: CASSIERKGLYGYTF.

The chain uses TRBV28 and TRBJ1-1, with unresolved D. Trimming cost V 9 bases and J 1 base, with 6 bases left between them. The CDR3 covers 11 residues. In germline, CDR1 is MDHEN, CDR2 SYDVKM. Here the CDR3 reads CASWRNTEAFF. The CDR3 nucleotides are TGTGCCAGTTGGAGGAACACTGAAGCTTTCTTT.

This clone was recorded a few times. The chain recombines TRBV7-9 with TRBJ1-5; unclear D gene. Deletions cut 3 bases from V and 6 bases from J, with 12 bases between. The V gene's germline CDR1 is SEHNR and CDR2 FQNEAQ (reference sequence). The CDR3 runs 14 residues. CDR3 residues: CASSFLSEAQPQHF. The CDR3, as DNA: TGTGCCAGCAGCTTCTTATCTGAGGCTCAGCCCCAGCATTTT. The entire variable domain, with the rest obtained from reference TRBV7-9 and TRBJ1-5, is as follows: DTGVSQNPRHKITKRGQNVTFRCDPISEHNRLYWYRQTLGQGPEFLTYFQNEAQLEKSRLLSDRFSAERPKGSFSTLEIQRTEQGDSAMYLCASSFLSEAQPQHFGDGTRLSIL.

The chain links TRBV7-1 to TRBJ2-7; D is possibly TRBD2 (6 bases). TRBV7-1 is an ORF, with its function uncertain. This CDR3 spans 14 amino acids. With 4 bases removed from V and 7 bases from J, the gap between germline ends came to 17 bases. The CDR3 nucleotides are TGTGCCAGCAGCTTAGTCCTCGGGGGAAGGGAGCAGTACTTC. This gives the protein CASSLVLGGREQYF.